Following are 16 T cell receptor beta chains from one sample sequenced in a study of T cell changes during pregnancy in multiple sclerosis. TCRdb's copy holds only in-frame clones and misses some; the assay was immunoSEQ multiplex PCR. The sample carries 40,000 or so clones, around 90% recorded once. The sequencing used CD4+ T cells from peripheral blood mononuclear cells, collected in the third trimester of pregnancy. The receptors shown here come from a female donor with multiple sclerosis, enrolled in a pregnancy study.

The V gene is TRBV28, the J gene TRBJ1-2; D gene uncertain. Trimming took off 3 bases at V and 0 bases at J, with 8 bases between the two ends. The CDR3 extends over 14 amino acids. Germline V lookup: CDR1 MDHEN, CDR2 SYDVKM. The CDR3 bases are TGTGCCAGCAGTTTTGTATCCTCTAACTATGGCTACACCTTC. Residues: CASSFVSSNYGYTF.

The chain uses TRBV6-1 and TRBJ1-1; 7 bases are shared with TRBD1. The trim removed 7 bases at V and 5 bases at J, leaving 7 bases unmatched. Germline CDR1 is MNHNS and CDR2 is SASEGT. The CDR3 spans 13 residues. CDR3 sequence: CASNNRGMTEAFF. CDR3 nucleotide sequence: TGTGCCAGCAATAACAGGGGTATGACTGAAGCTTTCTTT.

This chain uses TRBV7-2 with TRBJ2-2, with 9 bases lining up with TRBD1. Germline CDR1 and CDR2: SGHTA and FQGNSA. The CDR3 totals 15 residues. Trimming removed 4 bases from V and 4 bases from J; junction bases left unmatched: 4. CDR3 nucleotide sequence: TGTGCCAGCAGCTACAGGGGGCAGGGCACCGGGGAGCTGTTTTTT. It is translated as CASSYRGQGTGELFF.

The chain is built from TRBV27 and TRBJ2-3, with TRBD2 as a possible D gene (6 bases). The CDR3 contains 16 residues. In germline, CDR1 is MNHEY, CDR2 SMNVEV (reference sequence). V lost 6 bases, J lost 5 bases, and 21 bases lay in between. The CDR3 region is CASRSERGRQGDTQYF. DNA of the CDR3: TGTGCCAGCAGATCCGAGCGTGGGAGGCAGGGAGATACGCAGTATTTT.

V gene TRBV19 combines with J gene TRBJ2-2, with D perhaps matching TRBD2 (6 bases). There are 17 residues in the CDR3. Trimming took off 2 bases at V and 0 bases at J, with 13 bases between the two ends. Germline values: CDR1 LNHDA, CDR2 SQIVND (reference sequence). The CDR3 DNA follows: TGTGCCAGTAGTATACGGAGCGGGCCTTCGAACACCGGGGAGCTGTTTTTT. Translated, it gives CASSIRSGPSNTGELFF.

V gene TRBV5-1 combines with J gene TRBJ1-2, with D possibly being TRBD1 (6 bases). Germline CDR1 SGHRS, CDR2 YFSETQ. The CDR3 runs 14 residues. V was cut by 0 bases and J by 4 bases, with 10 bases left in between. The CDR3 nucleotides read TGCGCCAGCAGCTTGGATCGGACAGCCTATGGCTACACCTTC. It is translated as CASSLDRTAYGYTF.

This clone was picked up one time. The chain combines TRBV6-6 with TRBJ2-1; D not certain. The CDR3 length is 13 residues. V was cut by 1 base and J by 2 bases, with 3 bases left in between. In germline, CDR1 is MNHNY, CDR2 SVGAGI (reference sequence). CDR3 residues: CASSYYTYNEQFF. In DNA, the CDR3 is TGTGCCAGCAGTTACTATACCTACAATGAGCAGTTCTTC.

This chain connects TRBV5-1 to TRBJ2-7; 7 nucleotides align to TRBD2. The CDR3 covers 17 residues. V shed 1 base, J shed 3 bases, and the junction held 13 bases outside the gene matches. CDR1 is SGHRS and CDR2 is YFSETQ in the germline V gene. Here the CDR3 reads CASSLIVRGGSLYEQYF. The DNA for the CDR3 is TGCGCCAGCAGCTTGATAGTTCGGGGCGGGAGCCTCTACGAGCAGTACTTC.

The chain links TRBV7-8 to TRBJ2-7, with 9 bases that match TRBD2. J lost 1 base, V lost 6 bases, and 13 bases had no gene match. Germline V gene lookup returns CDR1 SGHVS and CDR2 FQNEAQ. The CDR3 runs 17 residues. The CDR3 is CASSTSSIAGASYEQYF. CDR3 sequence (DNA): TGTGCCAGCAGTACCTCGTCAATAGCGGGGGCTTCCTACGAGCAGTACTTC.

The rearrangement links TRBV7-2 to TRBJ2-7, with 11 bases lining up with TRBD1. Germline V CDR1 and CDR2: SGHTA, FQGNSA. The CDR3 totals 14 residues. V gave up 4 bases and J gave up 3 bases; unmatched junction bases: 2. CDR3 loop: CASSSGTGGYEQYF. As DNA, the CDR3 is TGTGCCAGCAGCTCAGGGACAGGGGGCTACGAGCAGTACTTC.

This sequence joins TRBV6-6 and TRBJ2-7; 8 bases match TRBD2. V shed 8 bases, J shed 5 bases, and the junction held 8 bases outside the gene matches. CDR3 size: 13 residues. Germline V lookup: CDR1 MNHNY, CDR2 SVGAGI (reference sequence). CDR3 protein: CASDSGNRNEQYF. CDR3 nucleotide sequence: TGTGCCAGCGATAGCGGGAACCGAAACGAGCAGTACTTC.

The V call is TRBV21-1, the J call TRBJ2-7; the D call of TRBD1 is as the table states it, not checked on the DNA. TRBV21-1 is an annotated pseudogene. The CDR3 covers 15 residues. CDR3 in amino acids: CASSKGSYRDYEQYF. CDR3 sequence (DNA): TGTGCCAGCAGCAAAGGGTCTTACAGGGACTACGAGCAGTACTTC.

The chain combines TRBV1 with TRBJ2-3; TRBD1 is the table's D call, not checked against the DNA. TRBV1 is listed as a pseudogene. This CDR3 contains 16 residues. CDR3 bases: TGCACCAGCAGCCCCCCCGGACAGGTCTGGGGCGGTACGCAGTATTTT. Translation gives CTSSPPGQVWGGTQYF.

V and J are TRBV19 and TRBJ2-1; 9 bases match TRBD2. V was pared by 11 bases and J by 7 bases, with 12 bases of the junction left unmatched. The CDR3 covers 14 residues. The germline CDR1 and CDR2 sequences are LNHDA and SQIVND (reference sequence). The CDR3 here is CAGRKAGGQNEQFF. CDR3 nucleotides: TGTGCCGGAAGAAAAGCGGGAGGTCAAAATGAGCAGTTCTTC.

The V and J genes are TRBV6-5 and TRBJ1-4, with a possible D match to TRBD1 (5 bases). With 4 bases removed from V and 5 bases from J, the gap between germline ends came to 14 bases. This CDR3 spans 15 amino acids. Germline CDR1 MNHEY, CDR2 SVGAGI. CDR3 protein: CASSFTAGRNEKLFF. The CDR3 DNA follows: TGTGCCAGCAGTTTTACGGCAGGGCGGAATGAAAAACTGTTTTTT.

The rearrangement links TRBV28 to TRBJ1-2; TRBD1 agrees at 12 bases. This CDR3 is built from 15 residues. J was trimmed by 7 bases and V by 3 bases; bases with no gene match: 6. Germline values: CDR1 MDHEN, CDR2 SYDVKM. The chain's CDR3 is CASSLGDRGHRGYTF. The DNA for the CDR3 is TGTGCCAGCAGTTTGGGGGACAGGGGGCATCGTGGCTACACCTTC.